This T cell receptor (beta chain) emerged from a study of TIL therapy for anti-PD-1-resistant metastatic lung cancer. Study as a whole: A few tumors were EGFR-mutant and two were ALK-rearranged. Tumors carried a median roughly 1.5 non-synonymous mutations per megabase. Study findings and constraints: Patients were highly selected, enriched for treatment-naive, never-smoker and oncogene-addicted cases. Compared with baseline intratumoral T cells, expanded TIL cultures were more clonal and less diverse (6% vs 31%).

The V gene's germline CDR1 is SEHNR and CDR2 FQNEAQ (reference sequence). Germline trimming cut 6 bases from V and 6 bases from J; bases unmatched to any gene: 7. The CDR3 length is 14 residues. Described time point: pre-treatment sample, taken before nivolumab and TIL therapy. Pleural nodules or supraclavicular lymph nodes made up most of the excised metastases sampled. With regard to this clone: Its antigen is unidentified.

The libraries were made with immunoSEQ v3. The data were produced by immunoSEQ multiplex PCR, yet TCRdb's version contains in-frame clones alone and is incomplete. The data contain approximately 23,000 clones, 60% to 70% of them singletons. The sample here was tumor tissue, taken at baseline. The chain couples TRBV7-9 to TRBJ2-7, with 11 bases matching TRBD1. The TCR was taken from a woman aged 30 to 85 with non-small cell lung cancer. The CDR3 sequence is CASSGQGAVSEQYF. DNA of the CDR3: TGTGCCAGCAGTGGACAGGGGGCAGTTTCCGAGCAGTACTTC.